One sample yielded the 12 T cell receptor beta chains listed below, sequenced in a study of identical twins. One entry per CDR3 protein results from TCRdb running MiXCR on the 5' RACE reads. The sample yields approximately 1.8 million distinct CDR3 sequences, 32% seen once. Input material: cord blood. The receptor set was obtained from a newborn girl in good health.

CDR3 amino acids: CASTWGLAGESDTQYF. CDR3 in DNA: TGTGCCAGCACCTGGGGACTAGCGGGAGAATCAGATACGCAGTATTTT. The V gene is TRBV28, the J gene TRBJ2-3, with 14 positions matching TRBD2. CDR3 size: 16 residues. After removal of 7 bases from V and 4 bases from J, the junction contained 7 bases not matched to a gene. The V gene's germline CDR1 is MDHEN and CDR2 SYDVKM. Complete variable domain (other parts from reference TRBV28 and TRBJ2-3): DVKVTQSSRYLVKRTGEKVFLECVQDMDHENMFWYRQDPGLGLRLIYFSYDVKMKEKGDIPEGYSVSREKKERFSLILESASTNQTSMYLCASTWGLAGESDTQYFGPGTRLTVL.

The rearrangement links TRBV13 to TRBJ2-5; D possibly corresponds to TRBD2 (5 bases). V was trimmed by 7 bases and J by 11 bases, leaving 20 bases between them. Per the germline V gene, CDR1 is PRHDT and CDR2 is FYEKMQ (reference sequence). CDR3 length equals 13 residues. CDR3 loop: CASTELARNEQYF. The CDR3 coding sequence is TGTGCCAGCACGGAGTTAGCGAGGAATGAGCAGTACTTC.

The V call is TRBV20-1, the J call TRBJ2-1; 8 nucleotides agree with TRBD2. The CDR3 is 15 amino acids. Germline CDR1 reads DFQATT; CDR2 reads SNEGSKA (reference sequence). V shed 2 bases, J shed 0 bases, and the junction held 3 bases outside the gene matches. CDR3 DNA: TGCAGTGCTAGATCGAGCGGGAGCTCCTACAATGAGCAGTTCTTC. Protein: CSARSSGSSYNEQFF.

In its sample, this clonotype was seen a few times. The chain links TRBV20-1 to TRBJ2-5, with 7 bases that match TRBD2. The CDR3 contains 15 residues. The V and J ends lost 3 bases and 0 bases, in that order; junction bases with no gene match: 7. Germline-derived CDR1 and CDR2 are DFQATT and SNEGSKA (reference sequence). CDR3 in DNA: TGCAGTGCTAGCGGTGTAGCGGGTAACCAAGAGACCCAGTACTTC. Its translation: CSASGVAGNQETQYF.

The chain uses TRBV6-6 and TRBJ2-3, with 9 positions matching TRBD1. The V gene's germline CDR1 is MNHNY and CDR2 SVGAGI (reference sequence). The J segment lost 4 bases and the V segment lost 2 bases, leaving 7 bases of the junction unmatched. CDR3 length: 16 amino acids. The CDR3 here is CASSYPPGQGADTQYF. DNA for the CDR3: TGTGCCAGCAGTTACCCACCGGGACAGGGCGCAGATACGCAGTATTTT.

The chain is built from TRBV12-3 or TRBV12-4 and TRBJ2-5, with D perhaps matching TRBD1 or TRBD2 (5 bases each). The J call may be incorrect, as the DNA end agrees better with TRBJ2-7. This CDR3 has 14 amino acids. CDR3 bases: TGTGCCAGCAGTTTGGCGATCGGGACGTCCGAGCAGTACTTC. This encodes CASSLAIGTSEQYF.

To note about this clonotype: This may stem from a read error, because a much larger clone lies one nucleotide away. The chain is built from TRBV3-1 and TRBJ2-4; TRBD1 matches at 8 bases. J was trimmed by 0 bases and V by 4 bases; bases with no gene match: 5. This CDR3 spans 16 amino acids. Germline V lookup: CDR1 LGHDT, CDR2 YNNKEL (reference sequence). CDR3 protein: CASSLDRGAAKNIQYF. The CDR3, as DNA: TGTGCCAGCAGCCTCGACAGGGGAGCAGCCAAAAACATTCAGTACTTC. The complete variable domain, with remaining parts taken from reference TRBV3-1 and TRBJ2-4, reads DTAVSQTPKYLVTQMGNDKSIKCEQNLGHDTMYWYKQDSKKFLKIMFSYNNKELIINETVPNRFSPKSPDKAHLNLHINSLELGDSAVYFCASSLDRGAAKNIQYFGAGTRLSVL.

As to this clonotype: This sequence may be a read error, since a much larger clone differs from it by one base. The V call is TRBV4-2, the J call TRBJ2-3; D unclear. CDR1 and CDR2 from the germline V gene are LGHNA and YNFKEQ. Trimming removed 4 bases from V and 4 bases from J, with 12 bases in between. There are 14 residues in the CDR3. The CDR3 protein is CASSLETVADTQYF. The CDR3 DNA reads TGTGCCAGCAGCCTAGAGACGGTGGCAGATACGCAGTATTTT.

There are a few counts of this clonotype. CDR3 bases: TGCAGTGCTAGACCCCTCGTGATTCTGCCCCAGCATTTT. Translated, it gives CSARPLVILPQHF. The chain has TRBV20-1 and TRBJ1-5, with D uncertain. This CDR3 comprises 13 residues. V lost 2 bases and J lost 9, with 14 bases in between. Per the germline V gene, CDR1 is DFQATT and CDR2 is SNEGSKA (reference sequence).

This chain connects TRBV12-3 or TRBV12-4 to TRBJ2-1; TRBD2 is a possible D gene (5 bases). V lost 4 bases, J lost 0 bases, and 16 bases lay in between. The CDR3 has 17 amino acids. The CDR3 protein is CASSWVSERNSYNEQFF. The CDR3 nucleotides read TGTGCCAGCAGTTGGGTTAGCGAGCGAAACTCCTACAATGAGCAGTTCTTC.

This clonotype showed up just a few times. The chain joins TRBV28 to TRBJ1-2; 8 nucleotides match TRBD1. The V segment lost 3 bases and the J segment 4 bases; nucleotides outside the gene matches: 7. There are 15 residues in the CDR3. The germline V gene has CDR1 MDHEN and CDR2 SYDVKM. CDR3 DNA: TGTGCCAGCAGTTTTCAGGGGGCCGTTAGCTATGGCTACACCTTC. Protein sequence: CASSFQGAVSYGYTF.

The CDR3 loop reads CSVEKSYRGNYGYTF. The CDR3 bases are TGCAGCGTTGAAAAATCCTACAGGGGAAACTATGGCTACACCTTC. V and J are TRBV29-1 and TRBJ1-2; 7 bases map to TRBD1. V lost 2 bases and J lost 2; bases outside the gene matches: 8. The CDR3 loop spans 15 amino acids. Germline CDR1 reads SQVTM; CDR2 reads ANQGSEA.